These 9 T cell receptor beta chains share one sample of origin, sequenced in a study of shared clonotypes between healthy human individuals. TCRdb's copy holds only in-frame clones and misses some; the assay was immunoSEQ multiplex PCR. In the table there are millions of clones, about 95% of which are singletons. Naive CD8 cells were CD45RO-negative, positively selected for CCR7, excluding terminally differentiated effector memory CD45RA+ cells. The sequenced sample was naive CD8+ T cells sorted from blood. The receptors originated from a man aged 18 to 30 in good health.

Note on this clone: Other DNA sequences in the same sample also yield this CDR3. V is TRBV5-6 and J is TRBJ2-7; 7 bases line up with TRBD2. CDR1 and CDR2 from the germline V gene are SGHDT and YYEEEE. J was trimmed by 3 bases and V by 1 base; bases with no gene match: 7. The CDR3 has 15 residues. The CDR3 DNA follows: TGTGCCAGCAGCTTGTTGGGCGGGAGTGGCTACGAGCAGTACTTC. Translating gives CASSLLGGSGYEQYF.

The rearrangement links TRBV11-2 to TRBJ2-7, with 11 bases aligning to TRBD2. V shed 5 bases, J shed 0 bases, and the junction held 9 bases outside the gene matches. Per germline, CDR1 SGHAT and CDR2 FQNNGV. This CDR3 comprises 17 residues. CDR3 in amino acids: CASSILPGLAASYEQYF. The CDR3, as DNA: TGTGCCAGCAGCATACTTCCGGGACTAGCGGCCTCCTACGAGCAGTACTTC.

In the case of this clone: Other DNA sequences in this specimen translate into the identical CDR3. This chain links TRBV9 with TRBJ2-3, with a weak D call TRBD2 (6 bases). The CDR3 is made up of 14 amino acids. Trimming shortened V by 0 bases and J by 3 bases, and 8 bases separated the two germline ends. Germline lookup yields CDR1 SGDLS and CDR2 YYNGEE. In nucleotides, the CDR3 is TGTGCCAGCAGCGTAGGCCTAGCGACAGATACGCAGTATTTT. This encodes CASSVGLATDTQYF.

The chain links TRBV2 to TRBJ1-2, with 7 bases lining up with TRBD1. CDR3 length equals 14 residues. V lost 2 bases to trimming and J lost 8 bases; unmatched junction nucleotides: 8. The germline V gene has CDR1 SNHLY and CDR2 FYNNEI. This CDR3 is CASSELTGMGGYTF. Here the CDR3 DNA reads TGTGCCAGCAGTGAACTGACAGGGATGGGCGGCTACACCTTC.

This chain links TRBV7-9 with TRBJ2-1; 13 nucleotides agree with TRBD2. J gave up 6 bases and V 2 bases, and 10 bases lay outside the gene matches. Per the germline V gene, CDR1 is SEHNR and CDR2 is FQNEAQ (reference sequence). This CDR3 has 18 amino acids. The CDR3 nucleotides read TGTGCCAGCAGCTTAAAGGGAACTAGCGGGGGGGCATCCAATGAGCAGTTCTTC. Amino acid sequence: CASSLKGTSGGASNEQFF.

The rearrangement uses TRBV6-1 and TRBJ1-2; TRBD1 agrees at 8 bases. Germline CDR1 MNHNS, CDR2 SASEGT. There are 18 residues in the CDR3. V gave up 2 bases and J gave up 8 bases; unmatched junction bases: 19. The CDR3 sequence: CASSESLGTGSLLGGYTF. For the CDR3, the DNA is TGTGCCAGCAGTGAAAGTTTAGGGACAGGTTCCCTTTTGGGGGGCTACACCTTC.

A note on this clone: Additional DNA sequences in this sample encode the identical CDR3. CDR3 nucleotide sequence: TGTGCCAGCAGTTTCACGGGGGGCAATCAGCCCCAGCATTTT. As protein: CASSFTGGNQPQHF. The J gene is TRBJ1-5, the V gene TRBV27, with D maybe TRBD1 (5 bases). The CDR3 has 14 residues. The germline CDR1 and CDR2 sequences are MNHEY and SMNVEV (reference sequence). Trimming cost V 3 bases and J 2 bases, with 8 bases left between them.

The gene calls are TRBV19 and TRBJ1-1; 7 bases agree with TRBD1. This CDR3 is built from 13 residues. V lost 6 bases to trimming and J lost 3 bases; unmatched junction nucleotides: 4. Germline CDR1 reads LNHDA; CDR2 reads SQIVND (reference sequence). The CDR3 here is CASRHDRDTEAFF. DNA of the CDR3: TGTGCCAGTAGACATGACAGGGACACTGAAGCTTTCTTT.

The chain joins TRBV4-1 to TRBJ1-2, with D perhaps matching TRBD1 (6 bases). Germline CDR1 is MGHRA and CDR2 is YSYEKL. V shed 0 bases and J shed 4 bases, with 18 bases lying between them. This CDR3 spans 17 amino acids. CDR3 in amino acids: CASSQDRTAPLAYGYTF. The CDR3 DNA sequence: TGCGCCAGCAGCCAAGATAGGACAGCCCCCCTGGCCTATGGCTACACCTTC.